The entry below describes one T cell receptor beta chain. The entry originates in a study of blood T cell repertoires in COVID-19. The assay was immunoSEQ multiplex PCR, and TCRdb's table has in-frame clones only and misses some. The sample holds approximately 130,000 clones, 85% seen once. Germline CDR1 reads MRHNA; CDR2 reads SNTAGT. V gave up 2 bases and J gave up 7 bases, with 12 bases separating them. This CDR3 is built from 14 residues. The sample comprised peripheral blood. This chain uses TRBV6-4 with TRBJ2-1; possibly TRBD1 for D (6 bases). The source of this sequence is a human donor in a cohort sampled during active COVID-19. The CDR3 region has the DNA TGTGCCAGCAGTGACCAGGGCACAGGGAATGAGCAGTTCTTC. This encodes CASSDQGTGNEQFF.